The present entry profiles one T cell receptor beta chain with its context. Antigen specificity is unknown. After removal of 3 bases from V and 1 base from J, the junction contained 4 bases not matched to a gene. The CDR3 runs 15 residues. From germline, CDR1 is MNHNS and CDR2 SASEGT. The entry originates in a study of cytomegalovirus exposure and HLA in healthy donors. About the study: For the approximately 400 genotyped donors, 75% to 90% fell within the Caucasian-associated ancestry cluster.

Primers for the PCR totalled 60 Vbeta and 13 Jbeta. TCRdb's copy holds only in-frame clones and misses some; the assay was immunoSEQ multiplex PCR. Recorded for this sample: under 200,000 clones. Among the donors, all were healthy bone marrow donors. Study outcomes and limitations: Among immune exposure information, only CMV serostatus was available.

This chain connects TRBV6-1 to TRBJ2-5; TRBD2 matches at 8 bases. This TCR came from a man under 40 in good health and CMV-seronegative. The sequenced sample consisted of PBMCs. In DNA, the CDR3 is TGTGCCAGCAGTGAGGCCAGCGGGGGCCAAGAGACCCAGTACTTC. Protein sequence: CASSEASGGQETQYF.